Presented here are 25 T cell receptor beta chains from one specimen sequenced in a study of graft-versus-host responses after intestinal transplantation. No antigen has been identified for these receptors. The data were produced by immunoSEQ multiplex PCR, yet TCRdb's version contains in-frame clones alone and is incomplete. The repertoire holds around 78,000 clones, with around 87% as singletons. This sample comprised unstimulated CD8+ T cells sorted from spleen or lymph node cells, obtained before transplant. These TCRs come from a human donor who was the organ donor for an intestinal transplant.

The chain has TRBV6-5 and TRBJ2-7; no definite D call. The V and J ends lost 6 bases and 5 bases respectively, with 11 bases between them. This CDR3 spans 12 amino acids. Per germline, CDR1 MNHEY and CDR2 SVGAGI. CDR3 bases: TGTGCCAGCAGCAACCTACTGGACGAGCAGTACTTC. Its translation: CASSNLLDEQYF.

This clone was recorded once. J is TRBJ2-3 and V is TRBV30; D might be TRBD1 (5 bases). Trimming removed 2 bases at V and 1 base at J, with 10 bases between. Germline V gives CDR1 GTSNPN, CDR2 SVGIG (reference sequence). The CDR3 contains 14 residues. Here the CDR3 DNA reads TGTGCCTGGAGTTTAGGGGTTGGCACAGATACGCAGTATTTT. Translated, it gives CAWSLGVGTDTQYF.

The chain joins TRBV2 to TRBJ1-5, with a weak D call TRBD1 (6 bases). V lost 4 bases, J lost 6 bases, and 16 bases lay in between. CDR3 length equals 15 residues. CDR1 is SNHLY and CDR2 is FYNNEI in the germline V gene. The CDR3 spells CASSVALRGTQPQHF. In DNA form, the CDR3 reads TGTGCCAGCAGTGTGGCTCTAAGGGGGACTCAGCCCCAGCATTTT.

The CDR3 sequence: CASSLEASIYSSGNTIYF. In DNA form, the CDR3 reads TGTGCCAGCAGCTTAGAAGCCAGTATTTACTCCTCTGGAAACACCATATATTTT. V usage is TRBV11-2 and J usage is TRBJ1-3, with no clear D. Germline CDR1 and CDR2: SGHAT and FQNNGV. V lost 0 bases and J 0 bases, leaving 15 bases between the germline ends. CDR3 length: 18 residues. Together with reference TRBV11-2 and TRBJ1-3, the CDR3 gives the full variable domain: EAGVAQSPRYKIIEKRQSVAFWCNPISGHATLYWYQQILGQGPKLLIQFQNNGVVDDSQLPKDRFSAERLKGVDSTLKIQPAKLEDSAVYLCASSLEASIYSSGNTIYFGEGSWLTVV.

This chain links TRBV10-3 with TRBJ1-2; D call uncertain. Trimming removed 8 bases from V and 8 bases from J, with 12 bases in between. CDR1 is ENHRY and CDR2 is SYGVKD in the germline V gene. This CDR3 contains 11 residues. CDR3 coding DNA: TGTGCCATCGGGCCCGGCGGCGGCTACACCTTC. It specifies CAIGPGGGYTF.

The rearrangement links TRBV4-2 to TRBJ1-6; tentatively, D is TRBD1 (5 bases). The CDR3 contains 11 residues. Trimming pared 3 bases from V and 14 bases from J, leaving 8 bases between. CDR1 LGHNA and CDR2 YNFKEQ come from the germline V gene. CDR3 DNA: TGTGCCAGCAGCCAGGGAGGGGCCCTCCACTTT. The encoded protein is CASSQGGALHF.

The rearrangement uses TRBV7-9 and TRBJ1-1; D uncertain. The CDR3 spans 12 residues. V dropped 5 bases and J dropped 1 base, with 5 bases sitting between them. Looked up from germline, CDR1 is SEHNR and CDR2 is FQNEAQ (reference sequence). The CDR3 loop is CASSRQNTEAFF. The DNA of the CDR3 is TGTGCCAGCAGCCGACAGAACACTGAAGCTTTCTTT.

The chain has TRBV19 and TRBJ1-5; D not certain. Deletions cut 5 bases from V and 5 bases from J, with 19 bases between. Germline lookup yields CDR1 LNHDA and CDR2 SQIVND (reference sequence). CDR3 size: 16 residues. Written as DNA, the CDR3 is TGTGCCAGTAGTTCCTACCCACCGGGTCGGGATCAGCCCCAGCATTTT. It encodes CASSSYPPGRDQPQHF.

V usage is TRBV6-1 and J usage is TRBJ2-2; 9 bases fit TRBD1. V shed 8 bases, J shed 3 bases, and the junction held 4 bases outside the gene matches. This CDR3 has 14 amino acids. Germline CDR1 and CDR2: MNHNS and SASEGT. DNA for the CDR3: TGTGCCAGCGTCGGGACAGGGTACACCGGGGAGCTGTTTTTT. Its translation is CASVGTGYTGELFF.

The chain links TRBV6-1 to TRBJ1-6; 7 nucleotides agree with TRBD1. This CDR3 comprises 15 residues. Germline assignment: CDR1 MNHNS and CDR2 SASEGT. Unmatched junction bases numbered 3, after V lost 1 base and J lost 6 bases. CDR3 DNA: TGTGCCAGCAGTGAAGGGACAGGAGGTAATTCACCCCTCCACTTT. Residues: CASSEGTGGNSPLHF.

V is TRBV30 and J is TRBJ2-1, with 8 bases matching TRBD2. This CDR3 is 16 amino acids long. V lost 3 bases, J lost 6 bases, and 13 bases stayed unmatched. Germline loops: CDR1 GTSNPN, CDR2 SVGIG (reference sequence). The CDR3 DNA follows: TGTGCCTGGAGAAACACGGGACTAGACGCGCTCAATGAGCAGTTCTTC. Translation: CAWRNTGLDALNEQFF.

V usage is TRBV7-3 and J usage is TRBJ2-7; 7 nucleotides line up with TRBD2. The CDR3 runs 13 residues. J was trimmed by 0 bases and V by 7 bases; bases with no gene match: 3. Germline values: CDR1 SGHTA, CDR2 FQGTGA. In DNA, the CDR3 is TGTGCCAGCATCAGGACTAGCTCCTACGAGCAGTACTTC. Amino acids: CASIRTSSYEQYF.

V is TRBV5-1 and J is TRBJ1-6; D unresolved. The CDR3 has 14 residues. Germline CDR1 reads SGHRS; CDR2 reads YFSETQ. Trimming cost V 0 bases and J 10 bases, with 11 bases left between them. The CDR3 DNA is TGCGCCAGCAGCTTGGTGGTGGTAGGCTCACCCCTCCACTTT. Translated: CASSLVVVGSPLHF.

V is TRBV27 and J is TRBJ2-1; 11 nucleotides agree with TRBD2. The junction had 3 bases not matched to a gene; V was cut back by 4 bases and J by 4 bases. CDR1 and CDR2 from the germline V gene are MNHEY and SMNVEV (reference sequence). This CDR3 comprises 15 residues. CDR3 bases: TGTGCCAGCAGTTGGTCTAGCGGGGGGTACAATGAGCAGTTCTTC. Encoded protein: CASSWSSGGYNEQFF.

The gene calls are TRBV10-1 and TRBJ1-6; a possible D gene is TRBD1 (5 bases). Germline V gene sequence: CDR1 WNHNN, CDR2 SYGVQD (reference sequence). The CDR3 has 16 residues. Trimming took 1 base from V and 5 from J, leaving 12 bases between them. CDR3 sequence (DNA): TGCGCCAGCAGTGAGTTTCGGGACCTGGATAATTCACCCCTCCACTTT. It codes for CASSEFRDLDNSPLHF.

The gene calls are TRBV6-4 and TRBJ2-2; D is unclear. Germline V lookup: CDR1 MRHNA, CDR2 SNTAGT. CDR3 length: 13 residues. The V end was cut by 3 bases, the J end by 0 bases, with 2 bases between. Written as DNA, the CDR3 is TGTGCCAGCAGTGAAGCGAACACCGGGGAGCTGTTTTTT. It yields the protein CASSEANTGELFF.

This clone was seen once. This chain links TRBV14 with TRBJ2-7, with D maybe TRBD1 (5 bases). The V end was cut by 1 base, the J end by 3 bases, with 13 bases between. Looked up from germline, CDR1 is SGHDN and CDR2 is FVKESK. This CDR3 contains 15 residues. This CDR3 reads CASSQGGLTFYEQYF. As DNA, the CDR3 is TGTGCCAGCAGCCAAGGGGGCCTAACCTTCTACGAGCAGTACTTC.

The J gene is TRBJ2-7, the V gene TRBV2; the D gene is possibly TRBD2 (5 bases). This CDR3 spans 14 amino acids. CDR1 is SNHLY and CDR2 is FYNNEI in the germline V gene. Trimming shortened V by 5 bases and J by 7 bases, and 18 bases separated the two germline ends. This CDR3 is CASSWEFLMGEQYF. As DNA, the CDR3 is TGTGCCAGCAGTTGGGAGTTCCTTATGGGTGAGCAGTACTTC.

CDR3 protein: CASSLGVSFYEQYF. The CDR3 region has the DNA TGTGCCAGCAGCTTAGGGGTTTCCTTCTACGAGCAGTACTTC. This rearrangement joins TRBV7-9 to TRBJ2-7; D unresolved. The CDR3 loop spans 14 amino acids. Germline lookup yields CDR1 SEHNR and CDR2 FQNEAQ (reference sequence). The V end lost 1 base, the J end lost 3 bases, and 10 bases lay between the germline ends.

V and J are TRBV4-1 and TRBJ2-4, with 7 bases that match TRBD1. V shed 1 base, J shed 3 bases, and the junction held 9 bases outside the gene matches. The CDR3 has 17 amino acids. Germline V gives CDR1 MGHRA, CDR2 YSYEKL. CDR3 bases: TGCGCCAGCAGCCAAGGAAAGGGGGCTGGGGGCAAAAACATTCAGTACTTC. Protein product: CASSQGKGAGGKNIQYF.

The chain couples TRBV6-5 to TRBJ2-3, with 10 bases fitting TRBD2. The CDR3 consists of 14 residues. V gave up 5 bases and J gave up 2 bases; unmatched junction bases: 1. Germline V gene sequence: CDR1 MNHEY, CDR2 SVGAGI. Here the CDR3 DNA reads TGTGCCAGCAGTAGCGGGGGGGCCACAGATACGCAGTATTTT. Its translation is CASSSGGATDTQYF.

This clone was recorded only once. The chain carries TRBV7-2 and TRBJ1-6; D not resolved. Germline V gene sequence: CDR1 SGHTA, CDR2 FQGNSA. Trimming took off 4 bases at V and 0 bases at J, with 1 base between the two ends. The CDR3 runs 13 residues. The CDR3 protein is CASSYSYNSPLHF. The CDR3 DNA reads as TGTGCCAGCAGCTACTCCTATAATTCACCCCTCCACTTT.

CDR3 sequence (DNA): TGTGCCAGCAGTTTTAGCGGGGCTCGCACAGATACGCAGTATTTT. Residues: CASSFSGARTDTQYF. The V and J genes are TRBV28 and TRBJ2-3; 8 positions match TRBD2. Germline lookup yields CDR1 MDHEN and CDR2 SYDVKM. The V gene end was trimmed by 3 bases and the J gene end by 1 base; junction bases not matched to a gene: 3. The CDR3 is 15 amino acids.

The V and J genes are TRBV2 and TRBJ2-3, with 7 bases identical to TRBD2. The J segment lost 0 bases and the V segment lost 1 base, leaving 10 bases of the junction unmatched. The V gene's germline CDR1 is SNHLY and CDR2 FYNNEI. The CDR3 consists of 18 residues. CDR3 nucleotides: TGTGCCAGCAGTGAAGTAGCCTGGGGGGGATCTAGCACAGATACGCAGTATTTT. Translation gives CASSEVAWGGSSTDTQYF.

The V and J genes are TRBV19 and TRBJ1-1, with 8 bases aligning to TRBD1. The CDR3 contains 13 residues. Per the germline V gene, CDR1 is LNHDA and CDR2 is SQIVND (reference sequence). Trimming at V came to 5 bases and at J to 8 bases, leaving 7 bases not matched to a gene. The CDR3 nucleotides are TGTGCCAGTAGTCCGGGACAGGTATTAGAAGCTTTCTTT. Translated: CASSPGQVLEAFF.